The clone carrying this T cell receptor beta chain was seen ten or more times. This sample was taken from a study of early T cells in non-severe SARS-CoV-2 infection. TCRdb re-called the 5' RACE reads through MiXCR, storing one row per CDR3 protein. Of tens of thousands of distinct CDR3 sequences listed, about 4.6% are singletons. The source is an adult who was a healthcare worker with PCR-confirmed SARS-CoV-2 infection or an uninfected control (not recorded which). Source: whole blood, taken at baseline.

Here the CDR3 DNA reads TGTGCCAGCAAAGCCTTGGGGCCCTCAGATACGCAGTATTTT. As protein: CASKALGPSDTQYF. V gene TRBV6-5 combines with J gene TRBJ2-3; D possibly corresponds to TRBD1 (5 bases). Trimming stripped 7 bases from V and 4 bases from J, with 15 bases between. The CDR3 runs to 14 residues. CDR1 MNHEY and CDR2 SVGAGI come from the germline V gene.